One sample yielded the 10 T cell receptor beta chains listed below, sequenced in a study of T-cell memory formation after mild COVID-19. From the 5' RACE reads, TCRdb called clonotypes with MiXCR, one entry per CDR3 protein. Of under 250,000 distinct CDR3 sequences in the sample, approximately 15% were seen once. Sample: PBMCs or a T cell subset sorted from them (not recorded which). These receptors came from an adult woman who had mild COVID-19 (a few samples of this study predate the infection). Cell type and time point are not known.

This clonotype occurred a few times. A read error may account for a junction end that differs from germline. The rearrangement joins TRBV9 to TRBJ2-3; 9 bases line up with TRBD2. Looked up from germline, CDR1 is SGDLS and CDR2 is YYNGEE. The CDR3 sequence is 17 residues long. CDR3: CASSVAGSSGGTDTQYF. CDR3 nucleotide sequence: TGTGCCAGCAGCGTAGCTGGGAGTAGCGGGGGCACCGATACGCAGTATTTT.

This clonotype was observed a handful of times. This chain connects TRBV20-1 to TRBJ1-5, with D maybe TRBD1 (5 bases). The CDR3 extends over 16 amino acids. V shed 3 bases and J shed 4 bases, with 19 bases lying between them. CDR1 and CDR2 (germline): DFQATT, SNEGSKA (reference sequence). CDR3 region: CSASPGQGVWNQPQHF. CDR3 in DNA: TGCAGTGCTAGCCCCGGGCAGGGAGTATGGAATCAGCCCCAGCATTTT.

A remark on this clonotype: This likely comes from a read error, as the CDR3 has no conserved phenylalanine or tryptophan at its end. The V gene is TRBV9, the J gene TRBJ2-3; maybe TRBD2 (5 bases). Trimming cost V 0 bases and J 10 bases, with 6 bases left between them. Germline loops: CDR1 SGDLS, CDR2 YYNGEE. The CDR3 extends over 11 amino acids. The CDR3 region is CASSVGGPQYI. In nucleotides, the CDR3 is TGTGCCAGCAGCGTAGGAGGGCCGCAGTATATT.

CDR3 in amino acids: CASSKVLRGKLTEAFF. The CDR3 region has the DNA TGTGCCAGCAGCAAAGTGCTCCGGGGAAAGCTGACTGAAGCTTTCTTT. The chain uses TRBV21-1 and TRBJ1-1; the D call of TRBD1 is as the table states it, not checked on the DNA. TRBV21-1 is a pseudogene locus. There are 16 residues in the CDR3.

This clonotype turned up a few times. The V gene is TRBV5-1, the J gene TRBJ2-7; TRBD1 might be the D (6 bases). Germline CDR1 SGHRS, CDR2 YFSETQ. V was pared by 5 bases and J by 1 base, with 16 bases between. This CDR3 region has 15 residues. The chain's CDR3 is CASRNAGVKSYEQYF. CDR3 nucleotide sequence: TGCGCCAGCAGGAATGCAGGGGTGAAGTCCTACGAGCAGTACTTC.

The chain is built from TRBV7-3 and TRBJ2-3; no reliable D call. V was pared by 2 bases and J by 3 bases, with 12 bases between. This CDR3 comprises 15 residues. Germline CDR1 is SGHTA and CDR2 is FQGTGA. CDR3 DNA sequence: TGTGCCAGCAGCTTAGGTCTCGGCGGAACAGATACGCAGTATTTT. Translation: CASSLGLGGTDTQYF.

This sequence joins TRBV18 and TRBJ2-5; no clear D gene. Per germline, CDR1 KGHSH and CDR2 LQKENI. Trimming left V 5 bases short and J 1 base short, with 8 bases between. The CDR3 is 13 amino acids. Here the CDR3 reads CASSSDLQETQYF. CDR3 coding DNA: TGTGCCAGCTCATCGGACCTCCAAGAGACCCAGTACTTC.

V and J are TRBV7-8 and TRBJ1-1; 7 bases agree with TRBD1. The CDR3 has 16 residues. The J segment lost 0 bases and the V segment lost 1 base, leaving 5 bases of the junction unmatched. Germline V lookup: CDR1 SGHVS, CDR2 FQNEAQ. The CDR3 region has the DNA TGTGCCAGCAGCTTAGAAGCAGGGGGGATGAACACTGAAGCTTTCTTT. This gives the protein CASSLEAGGMNTEAFF.

This clonotype occurred a few times. The chain employs TRBV7-3 and TRBJ1-2; a weak D match, TRBD1 (5 bases). This CDR3 is built from 15 residues. Trimming shortened V by 1 base and J by 7 bases, and 16 bases separated the two germline ends. Looked up from germline, CDR1 is SGHTA and CDR2 is FQGTGA. The DNA for the CDR3 is TGTGCCAGCAGCTTAAGAGAGGGGTCCGCGGGTGGCTACACCTTC. This gives the protein CASSLREGSAGGYTF. The whole variable domain, filled in from reference TRBV7-3 and TRBJ1-2, reads GAGVSQTPSNKVTEKGKYVELRCDPISGHTALYWYRQSLGQGPEFLIYFQGTGAADDSGLPNDRFFAVRPEGSVSTLKIQRTERGDSAVYLCASSLREGSAGGYTFGSGTRLTVV.

The genes are TRBV18 and TRBJ1-6, with TRBD1 matching over 12 bases. The CDR3 has 17 amino acids. CDR1 is KGHSH, CDR2 LQKENI, per germline. The V and J ends lost 8 bases and 13 bases, in that order; junction bases with no gene match: 18. CDR3: CASRSTTGTGGPSPLHF. The CDR3 nucleotides are TGTGCCAGCCGTAGCACGACCGGGACAGGGGGCCCCTCCCCCCTCCACTTT.